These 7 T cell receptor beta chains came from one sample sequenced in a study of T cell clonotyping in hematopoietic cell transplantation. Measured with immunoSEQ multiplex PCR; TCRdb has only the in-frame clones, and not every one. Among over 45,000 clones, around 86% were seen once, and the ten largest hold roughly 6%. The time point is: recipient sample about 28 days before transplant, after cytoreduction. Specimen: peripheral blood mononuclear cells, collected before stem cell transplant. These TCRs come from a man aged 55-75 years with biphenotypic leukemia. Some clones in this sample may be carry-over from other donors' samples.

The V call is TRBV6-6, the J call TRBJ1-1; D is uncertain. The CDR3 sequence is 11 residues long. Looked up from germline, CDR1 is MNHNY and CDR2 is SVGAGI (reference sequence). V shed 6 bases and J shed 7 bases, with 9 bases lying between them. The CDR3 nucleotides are TGTGCCAGCAGGACTCAGTTTGAAGCTTTCTTT. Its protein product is CASRTQFEAFF.

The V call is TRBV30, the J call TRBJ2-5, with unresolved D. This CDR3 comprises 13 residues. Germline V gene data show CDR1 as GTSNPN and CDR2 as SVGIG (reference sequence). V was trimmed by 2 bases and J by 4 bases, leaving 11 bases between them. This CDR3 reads CAWSSRSLETQYF. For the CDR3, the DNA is TGTGCCTGGAGTTCCAGGTCCCTAGAGACCCAGTACTTC.

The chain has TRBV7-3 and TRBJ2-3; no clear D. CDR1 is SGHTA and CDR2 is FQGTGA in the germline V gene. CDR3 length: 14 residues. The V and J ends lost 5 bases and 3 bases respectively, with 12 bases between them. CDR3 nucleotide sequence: TGTGCCAGCAGCCCCCATAGAAAGACAGATACGCAGTATTTT. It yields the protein CASSPHRKTDTQYF.

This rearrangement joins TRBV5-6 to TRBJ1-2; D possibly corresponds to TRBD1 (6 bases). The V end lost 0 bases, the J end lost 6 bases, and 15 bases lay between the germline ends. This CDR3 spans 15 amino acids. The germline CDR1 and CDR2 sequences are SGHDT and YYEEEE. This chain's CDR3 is CASSLVAGEQHGYTF. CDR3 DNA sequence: TGTGCCAGCAGCTTGGTGGCAGGGGAGCAGCATGGCTACACCTTC.

CDR3 loop: CALFPRTRHGYTF. Written as DNA, the CDR3 is TGTGCCTTATTCCCCAGGACAAGGCATGGCTACACCTTC. V usage is TRBV30 and J usage is TRBJ1-2, with D perhaps matching TRBD1 (5 bases). V was cut by 7 bases and J by 6 bases, with 18 bases left in between. CDR3 length: 13 amino acids. Germline V gene sequence: CDR1 GTSNPN, CDR2 SVGIG (reference sequence).

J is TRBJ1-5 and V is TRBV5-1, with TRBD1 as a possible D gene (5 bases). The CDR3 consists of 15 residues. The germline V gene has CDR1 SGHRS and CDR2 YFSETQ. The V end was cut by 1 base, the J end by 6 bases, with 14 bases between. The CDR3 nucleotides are TGCGCCAGCAGCTTGCGGGGGGGTGAAGGTCAGCCCCAGCATTTT. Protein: CASSLRGGEGQPQHF.

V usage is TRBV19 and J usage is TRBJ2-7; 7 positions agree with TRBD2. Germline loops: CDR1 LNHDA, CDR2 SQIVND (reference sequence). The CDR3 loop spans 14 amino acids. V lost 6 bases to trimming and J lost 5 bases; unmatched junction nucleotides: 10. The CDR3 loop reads CASSQRDYGDEQYF. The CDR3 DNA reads TGTGCCAGTAGCCAGAGGGACTACGGCGACGAGCAGTACTTC.